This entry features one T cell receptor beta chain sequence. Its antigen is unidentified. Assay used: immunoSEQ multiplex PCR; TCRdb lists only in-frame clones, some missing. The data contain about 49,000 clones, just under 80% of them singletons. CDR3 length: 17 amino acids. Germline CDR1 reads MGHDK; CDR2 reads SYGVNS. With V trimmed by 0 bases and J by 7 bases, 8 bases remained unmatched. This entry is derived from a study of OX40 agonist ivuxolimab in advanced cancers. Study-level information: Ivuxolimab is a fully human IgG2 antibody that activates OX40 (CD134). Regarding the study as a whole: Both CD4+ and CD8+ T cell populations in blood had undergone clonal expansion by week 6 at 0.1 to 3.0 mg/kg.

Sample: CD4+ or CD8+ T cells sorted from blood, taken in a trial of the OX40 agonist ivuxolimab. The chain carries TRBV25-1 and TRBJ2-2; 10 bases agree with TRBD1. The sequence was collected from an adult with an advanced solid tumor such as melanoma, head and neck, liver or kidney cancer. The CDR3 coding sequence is TGTGCCAGCAGTGAATATGGGGGGACAGGGGTGAACGGGGAGCTGTTTTTT. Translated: CASSEYGGTGVNGELFF.